This record concerns one T cell receptor (beta chain) sequence. Its antigen is not yet known. Qualities for individual bases were not recorded, and no much larger clone is one base off. The donors were healthy, HIV-negative adults with no recently reported acute infections or vaccinations. Only Caucasian adults living in Nashville, Tennessee, USA were represented among the donors. CD4+ T cells were enriched by magnetic negative selection, after which naive cells were positively selected on CD45RA and the negative fraction was taken as the memory subset. Blood was obtained by leukapheresis, after which PBMCs were separated by Ficoll-Histopaque density gradient centrifugation and cryopreserved in liquid nitrogen vapor phase. Analytical flow cytometry was used to check the purity and quantity of every magnetically sorted T cell population. Each sorted fraction had its genomic DNA isolated and then quantified by UV absorbance on a Nanodrop 2000c.

These data belong to a study of shared clonotypes between healthy human individuals (dated by TCRdb to about 2020). Study-wide context: A few men and two women, aged 18 to 49 years, made up the cohort. The study deeply sequenced blood TCR repertoires of several healthy adults to estimate repertoire size and the extent of clonotype sharing between individuals. Between about 0.85 and 8.9 billion PBMCs per donor were obtained by leukapheresis. To increase sequencing depth and limit assay-specific biases, TCR repertoire library preparation and sequencing were carried out by different laboratories using diverse techniques. Per donor, three plates each were used for CD4 naive and CD4 memory, two for CD8 naive, and one for CD8 memory. Here is what the overall study found, with its caveats: Sharing across a few donors was observed for about 5% of naive CD4, 3% to 3.5% of naive CD8, 2.3% of memory CD4, and around 0.44% of memory CD8 clonotypes. Incomplete sequencing was indicated by rarefaction of sorted-subset datasets, despite the large sequencing depth. Because the study included a small number of donors, the genetic and exposure-history diversity represented was limited. Pairwise subsampling led to the expectation that sequencing depth would affect the degree of clonotype sharing among donors. Larger estimated clonotype richness was generally found for naive subsets than for memory subsets. Sampling was limited to blood, and TCR repertoires in tissue likely differ from TCR repertoires in blood. Higher generation probabilities were observed for clonotypes shared by all four sorted-subset donors than for non-shared clonotypes.

Using the deep immunoSEQ assay, multiplex PCR amplified TCR CDR3 regions from genomic DNA. Extracted genomic DNA from each cell subset was distributed evenly across all wells of several immunoSEQ 96-well plates, and each plate was treated as a replicate. For sorted subsets, approximately 200 ng of genomic DNA, equivalent to some 30,000 T cell genomes, went into each replicate PCR. Purified libraries were measured with a Qubit 3.0 fluorometer, size-checked on a Bioanalyzer 2100, and measured again with the KAPA Library Quantification kit. Every immunoSEQ 96-well plate was sequenced on a dedicated single-read 150-cycle Illumina NextSeq 550 flow cell. Turning to the authors' computational methods: Because the immunoSEQ output held only junctional sequences and lacked quality scores, the filtering could not match the filtering applied to full-length reads. To assign V/J genes and CDR3, sequences were annotated against IMGT germline references using PyIR, a Python wrapper for IgBLAST v1.9. Any read was removed if the V/J assignment was weak (E-value above 1e-6), the CDR3 was missing, or the read contained stop codons, out-of-frame junctions, or ambiguous translated residues. V3J clonotypes were defined by identical inferred V gene, J gene, and CDR3 amino acid sequence. Percentage overlap between repertoires was calculated by dividing the number of shared unique clonotypes by the size of the smaller repertoire. Repertoire richness was assessed with RTK rarefaction, the Chao1 estimator, and Recon v2.1 estimates of unobserved clonotypes. Generation probabilities were computed with OLGA for all TCRbeta clonotypes obtained by the gDNA method from a handful of donors. TCRdb holds this immuneACCESS table with in-frame rearrangements only. Some clones are missing; in checked studies, unresolved V genes explain under half, and the rest has no known cause. V and J calls and clone size are as listed in that table; D and trimming were resolved from the DNA. Recorded for this sample are roughly 2,300,000 clones; about 90% of them occurred a single time. The top ten hold 0.37% of the sample.

V is pared back by 0 bases and J by 5 bases, with 14 bases lying between the germline termini. Reading from cysteine to phenylalanine, the CDR3 counts 15 amino acids. The entry retains the CDR3 DNA only, 45 bases that are in frame from base 1. For CDR1 and CDR2, the germline V gene lists ENHRY and SYGVKD. Sequencing used naive CD4+ T cells from PBMCs. The cell subset or site label, read with the paper, signifies: CD45RA+ positively selected. The source of this sequence is a man between 18 and 35 years old in good health. Some clones in this sample may be carry-over from other donors' samples. The chain couples TRBV10-3 to TRBJ2-7; matching of 5 bases hints at TRBD2 as the D gene. CDR3 protein: CAISESQRRQDEQYF. The DNA sequence is TGTGCCATCAGTGAGTCACAGCGGCGCCAGGACGAGCAGTACTTC.